The 3 T cell receptor beta chains presented below share a single source sample, sequenced in a study of OX40 agonist ivuxolimab in advanced cancers. The table came from immunoSEQ multiplex PCR; TCRdb's copy has only in-frame clones and leaves some out. The sample includes about 100,000 clones, about nine tenths of them seen just once. Sequenced material: CD4+ or CD8+ T cells sorted from blood, taken in a trial of the OX40 agonist ivuxolimab. These TCRs come from an adult with an advanced solid tumor such as melanoma, head and neck, liver or kidney cancer.

The chain recombines TRBV10-2 with TRBJ2-7; no clear D gene. CDR1 and CDR2 (germline): WSHSY, SAAADI. This CDR3 comprises 15 residues. The V gene lost 5 bases and the J gene lost 0 bases, with 14 bases spanning the gap. Written as DNA, the CDR3 is TGCGCCAGCAGTACCCGACTGGCGAGCTCCTACGAGCAGTACTTC. Amino acids: CASSTRLASSYEQYF.

The chain uses TRBV18 and TRBJ1-1; 11 bases align to TRBD1. This CDR3 contains 14 residues. Germline assignment: CDR1 KGHSH and CDR2 LQKENI. With 6 bases clipped from V and 9 bases from J, the junction kept 9 bases outside the gene matches. The CDR3 reads CASSPGQGGRQAFF. The CDR3 nucleotides read TGTGCCAGCTCCCCGGGACAGGGGGGGCGCCAAGCTTTCTTT.

This chain uses TRBV28 with TRBJ2-2; TRBD1 agrees at 9 bases. The CDR3 covers 16 residues. Germline V lookup: CDR1 MDHEN, CDR2 SYDVKM. Trimming took 6 bases from V and 4 from J; bases not matched to a gene: 9. CDR3 nucleotides: TGTGCCAGCAGCCTTTTCGGACAGGGGCGCACCGGGGAGCTGTTTTTT. This gives the protein CASSLFGQGRTGELFF.